One sample yielded the 21 T cell receptor beta chains listed below, sequenced in a study of patients and donors after allogeneic stem cell transplantation. One entry per CDR3 protein, called by TCRdb with MiXCR from the RT-PCR reads. The sample lists 390,000 or so distinct CDR3 sequences; more than 15% were seen once. The sample comprised blood, either unsorted or a sorted T cell fraction (not recorded which). All receptors come from a human donor who was either an allogeneic HSCT recipient or a stem cell or donor lymphocyte infusion donor (not recorded which). It is not recorded whose cells these are; they may come from a transplant donor.

At least ten counts were recorded for this clonotype. V usage is TRBV12-3 or TRBV12-4 and J usage is TRBJ2-5, with 9 bases identical to TRBD1. There are 14 residues in the CDR3. The V segment lost 5 bases and the J segment 5 bases; nucleotides outside the gene matches: 6. This CDR3 reads CASSPGQGGETQYF. The CDR3 DNA is TGTGCCAGCAGTCCGGGACAGGGAGGGGAGACCCAGTACTTC.

The chain uses TRBV3-1 and TRBJ2-2; no definite D call. Germline V CDR1 and CDR2: LGHDT, YNNKEL (reference sequence). The CDR3 runs to 15 residues. V shed 0 bases and J shed 4 bases, with 9 bases lying between them. The CDR3 sequence is CASSQDRKTTGELFF. CDR3 bases: TGTGCCAGCAGCCAAGATCGGAAGACCACCGGGGAGCTGTTTTTT.

The rearrangement uses TRBV7-3 and TRBJ2-1; tentatively, D is TRBD2 (6 bases). The CDR3 is 16 amino acids. V lost 5 bases and J lost 8, with 22 bases in between. Germline V gene lookup returns CDR1 SGHTA and CDR2 FQGTGA. The CDR3: CASSPEGRDLGDEQFF. For the CDR3, the DNA is TGTGCCAGCAGCCCCGAGGGGCGGGACTTGGGAGATGAGCAGTTCTTC.

This clonotype was seen at least ten times. The chain combines TRBV7-2 with TRBJ2-7; 9 nucleotides match TRBD1. J was trimmed by 6 bases and V by 5 bases; bases with no gene match: 8. Germline values: CDR1 SGHTA, CDR2 FQGNSA. This CDR3 region has 14 residues. The CDR3 loop is CASSPTGGIGEQYF. CDR3 DNA: TGTGCCAGCAGCCCTACAGGGGGCATTGGCGAGCAGTACTTC.

J is TRBJ2-3 and V is TRBV12-5; D perhaps matches TRBD2 (6 bases). V was pared by 7 bases and J by 4 bases, with 18 bases between. There are 15 residues in the CDR3. CDR1 is LGHNT, CDR2 FRNRAP, per germline. DNA for the CDR3: TGTGCTAGTGCCCCTCGAGGGGACTTGGCAGATACGCAGTATTTT. Its translation: CASAPRGDLADTQYF. The complete variable domain, with remaining parts taken from reference TRBV12-5 and TRBJ2-3, reads DARVTQTPRHKVTEMGQEVTMRCQPILGHNTVFWYRQTMMQGLELLAYFRNRAPLDDSGMPKDRFSAEMPDATLATLKIQPSEPRDSAVYFCASAPRGDLADTQYFGPGTRLTVL.

V and J are TRBV3-1 and TRBJ2-1; TRBD2 aligns across 12 bases. Germline V gene data show CDR1 as LGHDT and CDR2 as YNNKEL (reference sequence). Trimming removed 0 bases from V and 4 bases from J; junction bases left unmatched: 1. The CDR3 is 16 amino acids. This CDR3 is CASSQDTSGRYNEQFF. The CDR3 nucleotides are TGTGCCAGCAGCCAAGATACTAGCGGGAGGTACAATGAGCAGTTCTTC.

This clonotype was counted a few times. The rearrangement uses TRBV19 and TRBJ1-6, with TRBD1 as a possible D gene (6 bases). Trimming pared 6 bases from V and 3 bases from J, leaving 21 bases between. Germline V gene lookup returns CDR1 LNHDA and CDR2 SQIVND (reference sequence). The CDR3 length is 18 residues. The CDR3 reads CASSALPPDRSYNSPLHF. CDR3 DNA sequence: TGTGCCAGTAGCGCCTTACCACCGGACAGAAGCTATAATTCACCCCTCCACTTT.

This clonotype was counted a few times. J is TRBJ2-5 and V is TRBV3-1, with 8 bases that match TRBD2. Losses at the gene ends were 4 bases for V and 5 bases for J; bases not matched to a gene: 9. Germline V lookup: CDR1 LGHDT, CDR2 YNNKEL (reference sequence). The CDR3 runs 15 residues. The CDR3 spells CASSPPRTSIETQYF. In DNA form, the CDR3 reads TGTGCCAGCAGCCCCCCGCGGACTAGCATCGAGACCCAGTACTTC.

A few counts support this clonotype. The V and J genes are TRBV24-1 and TRBJ2-3, with D perhaps matching TRBD1 or TRBD2 (5 bases each). V lost 5 bases, J lost 3 bases, and 23 bases lay in between. The V gene's germline CDR1 is KGHDR and CDR2 SFDVKD. There are 18 residues in the CDR3. The CDR3 DNA sequence: TGTGCCACCAGTGCAGGGACCCGGAAGGACGAAGAAACAGATACGCAGTATTTT. As protein: CATSAGTRKDEETDTQYF.

This clonotype was observed a handful of times. This sequence joins TRBV12-3 or TRBV12-4 and TRBJ1-5; no clear D gene. The CDR3 totals 15 residues. Trimming took 2 bases from V and 3 from J, leaving 11 bases between them. CDR3 nucleotide sequence: TGTGCCAGCAGTTTAATCATATCGAACAATCAGCCCCAGCATTTT. Its protein is CASSLIISNNQPQHF.

The chain links TRBV19 to TRBJ2-2, with TRBD2 matching 14 bases. Losses at the gene ends were 7 bases for V and 5 bases for J; bases not matched to a gene: 6. Germline V lookup: CDR1 LNHDA, CDR2 SQIVND (reference sequence). The CDR3 sequence is 16 residues long. The CDR3 protein is CASTKTSGGATGELFF. CDR3 nucleotides: TGTGCCAGTACGAAGACTAGCGGGGGGGCAACCGGGGAGCTGTTTTTT.

Only a few counts were recorded for this clonotype. The CDR3 sequence: CSARGLAGGRTDTQYF. In DNA form, the CDR3 reads TGCAGTGCCCGAGGACTAGCGGGGGGGAGGACAGATACGCAGTATTTT. The gene calls are TRBV20-1 and TRBJ2-3, with 15 bases that match TRBD2. The CDR3 loop spans 16 amino acids. V shed 6 bases and J 3 bases; nucleotides not matched to a gene: 7. The germline V gene encodes CDR1 DFQATT and CDR2 SNEGSKA (reference sequence).

CDR3 sequence reads: CASSLTRDGYEQYF. CDR3 in DNA: TGCGCCAGCAGCTTAACCCGGGACGGCTACGAGCAGTACTTC. V and J are TRBV5-1 and TRBJ2-7, with D perhaps being TRBD1 or TRBD2 (5 bases each). The CDR3 has 14 residues. From germline, CDR1 is SGHRS and CDR2 YFSETQ. V was cut by 2 bases and J by 3 bases, with 12 bases left in between.

The chain is built from TRBV5-1 and TRBJ1-5; a possible D gene is TRBD1 (6 bases). Trimming stripped 4 bases from V and 6 bases from J, with 17 bases between. The CDR3 loop spans 15 amino acids. CDR1 is SGHRS, CDR2 YFSETQ, per germline. This chain's CDR3 is CASSADGGASQPQHF. CDR3 bases: TGCGCCAGCAGCGCAGACGGGGGGGCTAGTCAGCCCCAGCATTTT.

The V gene is TRBV6-5, the J gene TRBJ2-2; D remains ambiguous. The V end was cut by 0 bases, the J end by 5 bases, with 7 bases between. Germline V gene data show CDR1 as MNHEY and CDR2 as SVGAGI. CDR3 length: 14 residues. The CDR3 nucleotides read TGTGCCAGCAGTTACTCGAAGGTTACCGGGGAGCTGTTTTTT. Translated: CASSYSKVTGELFF.

The V and J genes are TRBV7-3 and TRBJ2-3, with TRBD2 as a possible D gene (6 bases). CDR1 is SGHTA and CDR2 is FQGTGA in the germline V gene. The CDR3 totals 16 residues. V lost 2 bases and J 0 bases, leaving 12 bases between the germline ends. The DNA of the CDR3 is TGTGCCAGCAGCTTAGTCGGCGGGGCAAGCACAGATACGCAGTATTTT. Protein: CASSLVGGASTDTQYF.

The sample holds many counts of this clonotype. The J gene is TRBJ2-3, the V gene TRBV6-4, with 10 bases aligning to TRBD2. J lost 3 bases, V lost 4 bases, and 4 bases had no gene match. The CDR3 is 15 residues long. Germline V gives CDR1 MRHNA, CDR2 SNTAGT. CDR3: CASSASGGATDTQYF. As DNA, the CDR3 is TGTGCCAGCAGTGCGAGCGGGGGGGCTACAGATACGCAGTATTTT.

This clonotype was detected only a few times. The chain has TRBV4-2 and TRBJ2-3, with a tentative D call TRBD2 (6 bases). CDR1 LGHNA and CDR2 YNFKEQ come from the germline V gene. The CDR3 has 16 residues. Trimming took off 4 bases at V and 2 bases at J, with 16 bases between the two ends. The CDR3 DNA follows: TGTGCCAGCAGCCCTCTTACGGGAGCTCTCACAGATACGCAGTATTTT. It yields the protein CASSPLTGALTDTQYF.

The CDR3 DNA reads as TGTGCCATCAGGAGGGGCGCGAACGGGGAGCTGTTTTTT. Translation gives CAIRRGANGELFF. The chain uses TRBV10-3 and TRBJ2-2; either TRBD1 or TRBD2 may fit D (5 bases each). V was shortened by 6 bases and J by 7 bases, with 12 bases between the two germline ends. CDR1 is ENHRY, CDR2 SYGVKD, per germline. This CDR3 has 13 residues.

In its sample, this clonotype was seen a few times. This chain uses TRBV5-1 with TRBJ1-1, with no clear D. Germline V lookup: CDR1 SGHRS, CDR2 YFSETQ. The V end was cut by 3 bases, the J end by 4 bases, with 16 bases between. The CDR3 sequence is 15 residues long. CDR3 sequence (DNA): TGCGCCAGCAGCTCCAGTGGGCAAGGGCGCACTGAAGCTTTCTTT. Protein product: CASSSSGQGRTEAFF.

This clonotype showed up just a few times. This rearrangement joins TRBV6-5 to TRBJ1-1; maybe TRBD1 (6 bases). Germline CDR1 MNHEY, CDR2 SVGAGI. The CDR3 has 11 residues. V lost 10 bases and J 10 bases, leaving 16 bases between the germline ends. This chain's CDR3 is CATSGRGAAFF. The DNA for the CDR3 is TGTGCCACCTCTGGTAGGGGGGCAGCTTTCTTT.